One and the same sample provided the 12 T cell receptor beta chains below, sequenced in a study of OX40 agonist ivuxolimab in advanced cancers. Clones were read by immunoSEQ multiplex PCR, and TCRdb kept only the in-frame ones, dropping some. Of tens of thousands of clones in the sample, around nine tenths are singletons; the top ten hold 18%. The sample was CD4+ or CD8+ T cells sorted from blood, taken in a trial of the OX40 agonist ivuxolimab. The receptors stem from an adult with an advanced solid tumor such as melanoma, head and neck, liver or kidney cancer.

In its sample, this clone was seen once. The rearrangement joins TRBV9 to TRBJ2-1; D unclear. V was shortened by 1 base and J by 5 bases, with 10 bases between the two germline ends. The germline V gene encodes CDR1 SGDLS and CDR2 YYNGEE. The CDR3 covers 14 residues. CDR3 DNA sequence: TGTGCCAGCAGCGTATCCAGTCTGCACAATGAGCAGTTCTTC. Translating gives CASSVSSLHNEQFF.

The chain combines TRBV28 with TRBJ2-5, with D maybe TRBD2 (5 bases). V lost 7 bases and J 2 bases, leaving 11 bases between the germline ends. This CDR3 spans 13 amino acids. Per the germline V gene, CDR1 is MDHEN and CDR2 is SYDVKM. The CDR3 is CASNLGLQETQYF. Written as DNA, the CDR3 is TGTGCCAGCAACCTCGGACTGCAAGAGACCCAGTACTTC.

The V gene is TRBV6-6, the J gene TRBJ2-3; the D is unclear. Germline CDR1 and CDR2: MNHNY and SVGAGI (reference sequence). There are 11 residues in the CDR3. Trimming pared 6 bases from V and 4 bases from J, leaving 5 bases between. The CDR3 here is CASSAPDTQYF. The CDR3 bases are TGTGCCAGCAGCGCGCCAGATACGCAGTATTTT.

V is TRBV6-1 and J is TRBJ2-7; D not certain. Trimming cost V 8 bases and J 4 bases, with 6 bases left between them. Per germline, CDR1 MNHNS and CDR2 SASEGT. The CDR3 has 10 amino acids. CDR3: CASDKYEQYF. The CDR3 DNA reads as TGTGCCAGCGACAAATACGAGCAGTACTTC.

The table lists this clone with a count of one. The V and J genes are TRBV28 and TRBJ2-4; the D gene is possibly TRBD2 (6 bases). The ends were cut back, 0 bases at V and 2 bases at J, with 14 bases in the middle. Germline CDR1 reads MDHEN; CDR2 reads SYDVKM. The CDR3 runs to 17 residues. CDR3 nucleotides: TGTGCCAGCAGTTTATGGGAGGGGTCAGGGACCAAAAACATTCAGTACTTC. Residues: CASSLWEGSGTKNIQYF. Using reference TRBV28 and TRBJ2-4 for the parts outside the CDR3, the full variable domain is DVKVTQSSRYLVKRTGEKVFLECVQDMDHENMFWYRQDPGLGLRLIYFSYDVKMKEKGDIPEGYSVSREKKERFSLILESASTNQTSMYLCASSLWEGSGTKNIQYFGAGTRLSVL.

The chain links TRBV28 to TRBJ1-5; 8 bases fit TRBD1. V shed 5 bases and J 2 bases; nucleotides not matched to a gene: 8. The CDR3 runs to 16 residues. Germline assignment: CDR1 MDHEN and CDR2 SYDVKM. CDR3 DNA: TGTGCCAGCAGTATCTACAGGGGGGTAGGCAATCAGCCCCAGCATTTT. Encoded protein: CASSIYRGVGNQPQHF.

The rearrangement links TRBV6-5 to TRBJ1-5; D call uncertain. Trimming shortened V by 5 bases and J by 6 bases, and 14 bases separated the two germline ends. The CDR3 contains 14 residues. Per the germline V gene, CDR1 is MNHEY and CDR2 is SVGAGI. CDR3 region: CASSVGREGQPQHF. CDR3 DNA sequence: TGTGCCAGCAGTGTTGGACGAGAGGGTCAGCCCCAGCATTTT.

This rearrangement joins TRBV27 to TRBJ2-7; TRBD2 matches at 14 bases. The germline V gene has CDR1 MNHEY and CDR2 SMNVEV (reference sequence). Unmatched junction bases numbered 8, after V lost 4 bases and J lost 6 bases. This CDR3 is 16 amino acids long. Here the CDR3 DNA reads TGTGCCAGCAGTTCGGGACTAGCGGGAGTGGAAAGCGAGCAGTACTTC. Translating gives CASSSGLAGVESEQYF.

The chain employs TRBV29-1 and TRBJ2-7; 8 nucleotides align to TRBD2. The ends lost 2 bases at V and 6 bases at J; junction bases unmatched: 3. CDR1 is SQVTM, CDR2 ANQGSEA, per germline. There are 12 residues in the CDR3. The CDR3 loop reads CSVELAGFEQYF. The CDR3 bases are TGCAGCGTTGAACTAGCGGGTTTCGAGCAGTACTTC.

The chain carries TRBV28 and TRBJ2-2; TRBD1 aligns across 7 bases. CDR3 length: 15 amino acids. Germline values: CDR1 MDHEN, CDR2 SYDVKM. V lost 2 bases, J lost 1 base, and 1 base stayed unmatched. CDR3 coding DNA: TGTGCCAGCAGTTTAGGGACAGTGAACACCGGGGAGCTGTTTTTT. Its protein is CASSLGTVNTGELFF.

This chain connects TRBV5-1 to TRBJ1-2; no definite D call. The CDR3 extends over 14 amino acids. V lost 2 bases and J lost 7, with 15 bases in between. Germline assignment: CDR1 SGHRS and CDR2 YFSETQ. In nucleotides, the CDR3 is TGCGCCAGCAGCTTCGCGGGTGCACTTCGTGGCTACACCTTC. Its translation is CASSFAGALRGYTF.

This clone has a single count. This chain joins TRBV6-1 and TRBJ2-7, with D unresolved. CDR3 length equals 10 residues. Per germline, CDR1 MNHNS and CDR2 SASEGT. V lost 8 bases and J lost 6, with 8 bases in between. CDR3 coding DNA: TGTGCCAGCGGAAGTATCGAGCAGTACTTC. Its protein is CASGSIEQYF.